This note documents a single T cell receptor (beta chain) sequence. The data are from a study of shared clonotypes between healthy human individuals. Assay: immunoSEQ multiplex PCR; the TCRdb copy retains only in-frame clones and omits some. The data contain about 2 million clones, roughly 94% of them singletons. Each sample came from a Caucasian adult donor living in Nashville, Tennessee. The CDR3 extends over 14 amino acids. Germline lookup yields CDR1 MGHRA and CDR2 YSYEKL. V was trimmed by 1 base and J by 2 bases, leaving 8 bases between them. The rearrangement joins TRBV4-1 to TRBJ2-5; unclear D gene. The receptor's source is a man aged 18 to 29 in good health. Sequenced sample: naive CD4+ T cells sorted from blood. Subset denoted: CD45RA+ positively selected. The CDR3 spells CASSQGRKQETQYF. The CDR3 DNA reads as TGCGCCAGCAGCCAAGGACGGAAACAAGAGACCCAGTACTTC.